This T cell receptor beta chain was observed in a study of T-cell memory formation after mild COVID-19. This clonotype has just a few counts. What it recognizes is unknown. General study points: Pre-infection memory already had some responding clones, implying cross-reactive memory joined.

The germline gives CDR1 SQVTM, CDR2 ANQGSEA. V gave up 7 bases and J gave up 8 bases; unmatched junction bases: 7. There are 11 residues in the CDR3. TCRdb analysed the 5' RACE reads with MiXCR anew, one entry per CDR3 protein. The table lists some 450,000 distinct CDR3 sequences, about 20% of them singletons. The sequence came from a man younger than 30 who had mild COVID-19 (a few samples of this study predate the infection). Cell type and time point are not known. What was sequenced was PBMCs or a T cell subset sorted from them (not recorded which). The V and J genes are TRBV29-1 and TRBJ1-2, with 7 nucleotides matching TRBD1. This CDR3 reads CSARTGVGYTF. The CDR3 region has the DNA TGCAGCGCCAGAACAGGGGTGGGCTACACCTTC.